This TCR beta chain derives from a study of cytomegalovirus exposure and HLA in healthy donors (dated by TCRdb to about 2017). Regarding the study in general: According to an earlier analysis of 587 of the donors, some 170 million T cells yielded 90 million to 140 million unique TCR beta sequences and approximately 300 Gb of sequence data. An early release covering 550 to 700 HLA-typed donors comprised roughly 300 gigabases of sequencing data and around 80 million unique TCR sequences. Among the roughly 380 genotyped donors, under 90% belonged to the genetic ancestry cluster associated with self-reported Caucasian donors. The study aimed to test whether signatures of past pathogen exposure could be identified by cataloging public T cell receptors. Using immunosequencing, the study profiled T cell repertoires from 640 or so subjects and related those repertoires to cytomegalovirus serostatus. A separate validation cohort of about 110 different subjects was used in addition to the approximately 610-subject first cohort. To predict cytomegalovirus infection status, the study combined high-throughput TCR immunosequencing, statistical association of individual TCRs with disease status, and machine learning. A later analysis re-examined previously published TCR beta repertoires from more than 600 donors and added high-resolution HLA genotyping to investigate patterns of TCR occurrence. Rather than drawing on any new phenotypic data, the later analysis identified candidate immune exposures from TCR beta sequences and the way those sequences occurred across donors. An earlier analysis of around 640 of the donors used high-throughput TCR beta sequencing to judge whether each TCR beta V gene segment behaved as functional or pseudogenic. Donor age, sex, ethnicity and CMV serostatus were collected together with the repertoire data. Genome-wide SNP genotypes for about three fifths of the roughly 670 donors were used in a later genetic analysis, which treated that subset as a discovery cohort. Every discovery cohort repertoire had been produced on one sequencing platform. Both class I and class II loci were covered by HLA typing, at four-digit resolution. The number of typed donors differed by locus: about 620-640 for A, B, C, DRB1 and DQB1; 500 to 550 for DQA1; over 600 for DPA1; and some 430 for DPB1. Because of strong linkage in the cohort, roughly five DR-DQ haplotypes were treated as single units for association and clustering. On average, about 200,000 unique TCR beta nucleotide sequences were sequenced per donor among some 420 genotyped donors of the cohort, with about 17% of those sequences being non-productive.

The cohort comprised around 690 healthy bone marrow donors. Cohort members were all nominally healthy when sampled, although unrecorded immune exposures were likely present. The donor was CMV seropositive and was included in the group of 250 to 300 seropositive cohort members. Each donor provided a peripheral blood sample, and peripheral blood mononuclear cells were used for TCR beta sequencing. Genomic DNA extraction from the blood cell samples was performed with the Qiagen DNeasy Blood Extraction Kit. In the case of this clone: Its antigen specificity is not known. The record has no base qualities; no much larger clone is one base away.

The full study reports these points: A later analysis found that HLA-associated TCR beta chains were more clonally expanded and had lower generation probabilities than equally common non-associated chains. A few of the identified cytomegalovirus-associated TCR beta chains were confirmed in vitro to be specific for cytomegalovirus antigens. Cytomegalovirus status was reported to be diagnosed by the classifier with high specificity and sensitivity in both the original and validation cohorts. A further reported finding was that TCR beta sequences accurately predicted the HLA-A and HLA-B alleles for most subjects in the first cohort. A cluster of highly shared sequence variants was judged likely to represent a technical artifact of the sequencing pipeline. Because counts were too low, about 15 rarely observed V segments, including chromosome 9 orphons, were left out of the earlier analysis of approximately 580 of the donors. An association between a missense DCLRE1C variant and V-gene and J-gene trimming of TCR beta chains was found in a later genetic analysis and replicated in an independent cohort. Some IMGT-functional V segments, including TRBV6-2 and TRBV6-3, could not be distinguished by the 87-base-pair reads and were therefore excluded. Broadly in line with IMGT annotations, most TCR beta V segments showed up in productive rearrangements about 87% or about 30% of the time in an earlier analysis of about 500 of the donors. Specific HLA alleles were associated with 15,000 to 20,000 TCR beta sequences at a false discovery rate of 0.05 in a later analysis. In a later analysis, TCR association rates were found to vary across HLA loci, with the most associated TCRs seen for DRB1 alleles and the fewest for HLA-C alleles. CMV serostatus was the only immune exposure information available for the cohort. In a later analysis, several top co-occurrence clusters were reported to appear linked to parvovirus B19, influenza, CMV and Epstein-Barr virus. In the study, some 160 TCR beta chains were listed as associated with cytomegalovirus. Because some donors lacked HLA typing at each locus, the association tests relied only on the typed subset. In a later analysis, most CMV-associated TCR beta chains were found to appear HLA-restricted, with HLA associations seemingly driven largely by CMV exposure. Across donors, most TCR sequences were observed very rarely, whereas some public TCRs were present in many individuals. Assigning TCR associations to individual alleles was difficult when HLA alleles, especially DR and DQ, strongly co-occurred. Linkage disequilibrium might explain the correlated functional status among segregating V segments, but an unknown experimental factor could not be excluded. According to the authors, the approach could potentially be generalized to other disease states and immunological phenotypes. Only TCR beta chains were sequenced in this cohort, and the absence of alpha or paired-chain data limited detectable features. Compared with the roughly 710-donor mean, donors in an Asian-associated ancestry cluster had fewer N-insertions in productive TCRs, according to a later genetic analysis. Presence/absence analyses assumed roughly uniform sequencing depth across donors, an assumption that may not hold.

The library was built by means of the immunoSEQ multiplex PCR assay. For the multiplex PCR, a mixture combining 60 forward primers for TCR Vbeta segments and 13 reverse primers for TCR Jbeta segments was used. A multiplex PCR assay on genomic DNA amplified the CDR3 region of rearranged TCR beta genes. The Illumina HiSeq System was used to sequence the amplified TCR beta libraries as 87-base-pair reads. As for the authors' bioinformatics: Across the roughly 640 repertoires, a later analysis counted 75 million to 90 million unique TCR beta chains, some 11 million of which were shared by at least two donors. Raw reads were error-corrected and collapsed into unique sequences by a nearest-neighbor algorithm in which closely related sequences were merged to remove PCR and sequencing errors. To assign V, D and J gene segments, CDR3 sequences were aligned to IMGT reference sequences. For a sequence to be retained, a match of at least six nucleotides was required to both a V gene segment and a J gene segment. Rearrangements were called productive when the CDR3 lacked stop codons and stayed in frame with V and J; all others were non-productive. Following IMGT convention, CDR3 was defined as the stretch from the second conserved V-encoded cysteine up to the conserved J-encoded phenylalanine. The earlier analysis of 450 to 750 of the donors excluded any sequence lacking an unambiguous match to a single V gene segment. An earlier analysis of 587 of the donors called V segments functional above 56.7% productive rearrangements and segregating when the between-donor standard deviation exceeded 5%. A statistical classification framework was built for diagnosing cytomegalovirus status from the catalog of TCR beta chain sequences. A later analysis assigned V and J genes by comparing TCR nucleotide sequences with IMGT/GENE-DB human TR gene sequences. The TCRdist pipeline was used in a later analysis to assign CDR3 sequences and most-parsimonious VDJ recombination scenarios. In a later analysis, each TCR beta chain was defined by its CDR3 amino acid sequence together with its V-gene family, and reads without a unique V-gene family were excluded. To address suspected cross-contamination and a sequencing artifact, a later analysis removed around 600 highly shared, low-generation-probability nucleotide sequences. In a later analysis, a clonal expansion index was calculated for each public chain from normalized within-repertoire ranks of inferred template counts. In a later analysis, generation probabilities were computed using a VDJ recombination model fitted to out-of-frame rearrangements, and the results were checked against IGoR. Hypergeometric tests were used in a later analysis to score TCR-TCR, TCR-HLA and TCR-CMV co-occurrence, with a repertoire-size bias correction applied to the TCR pairs. A later analysis estimated false discovery rates by permuting HLA or CMV assignments 20 times. A later analysis grouped co-occurring TCRs with DBSCAN, adding TCRdist sequence similarity when clustering within HLA-allele-positive subsets. Repertoires with fewer than 30,000 or more than 120,000 public chains, plus five repertoires with anomalous nucleotide sharing, were excluded from co-occurrence clustering. TCRdb re-hosts the immuneACCESS table, in-frame sequences only. Its copies lack some clones; in the studies checked, an unresolved V gene accounts for under half of them, and the cause for the rest is not known. V and J calls and clone size are as listed in that table; D and trimming were resolved from the DNA. The sample yields about 150,000 clones; 65% to 80% were counted once. The ten largest clones add up to around 3.1% of the sample.

From its cysteine to its phenylalanine, the CDR3 spans 17 amino acids. Only the CDR3 portion is preserved as DNA: 51 bases, with reading frame beginning at the first base. V is trimmed back by 6 bases and J by 1 base, and the junction contains 10 bases that no gene match accounts for. In the germline V gene (reference sequence), CDR1 corresponds to LNHDA and CDR2 to SQIVND. This sequence was found in a woman between 45 and 60 years old in good health and CMV-seropositive. The sequenced sample was PBMCs. The chain was built from TRBV19 and TRBJ2-3, with TRBD2 identical over 10 junction bases. In nucleotides, the sequence is TGTGCCAGTAGCCTAGTAGCGGGAGGCCCCGGCACAGATACGCAGTATTTT. This gives the protein CASSLVAGGPGTDTQYF.